A selection of T cell receptor beta chains follows, all from one sample in a study of blood T cell repertoires in COVID-19. Sequencing used immunoSEQ multiplex PCR; TCRdb keeps in-frame clones, though not all of them. The sample has about 250,000 clones; 65% to 85% are singletons. The sequencing sample was made of peripheral blood. The receptors here all came from a middle-aged man with active or convalescent COVID-19. The CDR3 runs from the conserved cysteine through the conserved F or W. D genes are given only for firm matches. Part of the rows lack a size; the others show once, few, many or a class for expanded clones.

many,TRBD1,TRBJ1-2,TRBV18,CASSPFLRDRSIWNYGYTF,TGTGCCAGCTCACCATTCCTTCGGGACAGGTCGATTTGGAACTATGGCTACACCTTC
.,.,TRBJ2-1,TRBV7-2,CASSLAMARENEQFF,TGTGCCAGCAGCTTAGCGATGGCGAGGGAAAATGAGCAGTTCTTC
.,.,TRBJ1-4,TRBV25-1,CASSEYPGGGEKLFF,TGTGCCAGCAGTGAATATCCGGGGGGTGGCGAAAAACTGTTTTTT
.,TRBD2,TRBJ2-2,TRBV5-1,CASSLAGGGASHGELFF,TGCGCCAGCAGCTTGGCCGGCGGGGGGGCCTCCCACGGGGAGCTGTTTTTT
once,TRBD1,TRBJ1-2,TRBV19,CASSNRDRGQRGYTF,TGTGCCAGTAGTAACCGGGACAGGGGGCAACGTGGCTACACCTTC
once,.,TRBJ2-1,TRBV7-2,CASSPFGAASSYNEQFF,TGTGCCAGCAGCCCCTTTGGGGCAGCCAGCTCCTACAATGAGCAGTTCTTC
few,TRBD2,TRBJ2-5,TRBV7-9,CASSWTSGYQETQYF,TGTGCCAGCAGTTGGACTAGCGGTTACCAAGAGACCCAGTACTTC
.,.,TRBJ2-7,TRBV28,CASSLSYRGPLGGEQYF,TGTGCCAGCAGTTTATCATATAGGGGGCCACTCGGGGGAGAGCAGTACTTC
few,TRBD1,TRBJ2-1,TRBV7-2,CASSGTVIYEQFF,TGTGCCAGCAGCGGGACAGTTATCTATGAGCAGTTCTTC
.,TRBD1,TRBJ1-1,TRBV19,CASSIGRRGGVTEAFF,TGTGCCAGTAGTATCGGGCGAAGAGGGGGCGTCACTGAAGCTTTCTTT
.,TRBD2,TRBJ2-1,TRBV19,CASRQPRGEGNEQFF,TGTGCCAGTAGACAACCCCGGGGGGAAGGCAATGAGCAGTTCTTC
.,.,TRBJ2-1,TRBV5-4,CASSLGQENEQFF,TGTGCCAGCAGCTTGGGTCAGGAAAATGAGCAGTTCTTC
.,TRBD1,TRBJ2-3,TRBV9,CASSSRDRGRDTQYF,TGTGCCAGCAGCTCTCGAGACAGGGGTAGGGATACGCAGTATTTT
once,.,TRBJ1-5,TRBV12-2,CASRSGINQPQHF,TGTGCAAGTCGCTCAGGGATCAATCAGCCCCAGCATTTT
once,TRBD1,TRBJ1-1,TRBV23-1,CAIQRGQTRITEAFF,TGCGCCATCCAGAGGGGGCAGACTAGAATCACTGAAGCTTTCTTT
.,.,TRBJ1-2,TRBV10-1,CATPGFGYGYTF,TGCGCCACTCCAGGCTTTGGCTATGGCTACACCTTC
.,.,TRBJ1-4,TRBV7-2,CASSFGGGTNEKLFF,TGTGCCAGCAGCTTCGGGGGTGGGACTAATGAAAAACTGTTTTTT
.,.,TRBJ1-1,TRBV19,CASSIVAGKGTEAFF,TGTGCCAGTAGTATAGTGGCAGGGAAAGGCACTGAAGCTTTCTTT
.,TRBD1,TRBJ2-7,TRBV27,CASSWTGGAYEQYF,TGTGCCAGCAGTTGGACAGGGGGCGCCTACGAGCAGTACTTC
.,.,TRBJ1-1,TRBV12-5,CASGFTGYTEAFF,TGTGCTAGTGGTTTTACAGGGTACACTGAAGCTTTCTTT
.,.,TRBJ2-5,TRBV19,CASSIGGGEVETQYF,TGTGCCAGTAGTATAGGAGGGGGGGAGGTAGAGACCCAGTACTTC
few,.,TRBJ2-1,TRBV18,CASSPSALAVYNEQFF,TGTGCCAGCTCACCATCCGCACTAGCCGTCTACAATGAGCAGTTCTTC
.,.,TRBJ2-1,TRBV5-1,CASSRDRQSSYNEQFF,TGCGCCAGCAGCCGTGACAGGCAGAGCTCCTACAATGAGCAGTTCTTC
.,TRBD2,TRBJ2-1,TRBV30,CAWRQGLAGGVNEQFF,TGTGCCTGGAGACAGGGACTAGCGGGGGGTGTCAATGAGCAGTTCTTC
.,.,TRBJ1-2,TRBV10-3,CAISGSMGGGHYGYTF,TGTGCCATCAGTGGATCGATGGGGGGGGGCCACTATGGCTACACCTTC
.,.,TRBJ1-2,TRBV6-4,CASSPGGAGSAYGYTF,TGTGCCAGCAGCCCCGGTGGGGCAGGGTCTGCCTATGGCTACACCTTC
.,.,TRBJ1-6,TRBV3-1/TRBV3-2,CASSQDIGSKSPLHF,TGTGCCAGCAGCCAAGATATAGGGAGTAAGTCACCCCTCCACTTT
.,.,TRBJ2-7,TRBV7-8,CASSLVRGSYEQYF,TGTGCCAGCAGCTTAGTAAGGGGCAGCTACGAGCAGTACTTC
.,.,TRBJ1-5,TRBV4-3,CASSQEMGAPQHF,TGCGCCAGCAGCCAAGAAATGGGAGCCCCCCAGCATTTT
.,TRBD1,TRBJ1-2,TRBV2,CASLRGQGENGYTF,TGTGCCAGCCTAAGGGGACAGGGGGAGAATGGCTACACCTTC
.,.,TRBJ1-5,TRBV27,CASSPEGGALNQPQHF,TGTGCCAGCAGTCCCGAGGGGGGGGCTCTTAATCAGCCCCAGCATTTT
.,TRBD2,TRBJ2-1,TRBV5-1,CASSLIAGVSYNEQFF,TGCGCCAGCAGCTTAATAGCGGGGGTTTCCTACAATGAGCAGTTCTTC
.,TRBD2,TRBJ2-3,TRBV20-1,CSASRLAGGATDTQYF,TGCAGTGCTAGTCGACTAGCGGGGGGAGCCACAGATACGCAGTATTTT
.,.,TRBJ2-3,TRBV7-3,CASSSTGMADTQYF,TGTGCCAGCAGCTCCACAGGGATGGCAGATACGCAGTATTTT
.,TRBD1,TRBJ1-5,TRBV23-1,CASSPTTGDFDQPQHF,TGCGCCAGCAGTCCAACGACAGGGGACTTCGATCAGCCCCAGCATTTT
.,TRBD1,TRBJ2-7,TRBV30,CAWRNWGQATYEQYF,TGTGCCTGGAGGAACTGGGGACAGGCAACCTACGAGCAGTACTTC
once,.,TRBJ2-7,TRBV6-4,CACQLQGGFEQYF,TGTGCCTGCCAGCTACAGGGGGGGTTCGAGCAGTACTTC
few,.,TRBJ2-7,TRBV6-5,CASSYYEGAYEQYF,TGTGCCAGCAGTTACTATGAGGGGGCCTACGAGCAGTACTTC
.,.,TRBJ2-1,TRBV7-9,CASSGEVDEQFF,TGTGCCAGCAGCGGAGAGGTGGATGAGCAGTTCTTC
.,TRBD2,TRBJ2-2,TRBV5-4,CASSLGLAGGMAGELFF,TGTGCCAGCAGCTTAGGACTAGCGGGGGGGATGGCCGGGGAGCTGTTTTTT
.,.,TRBJ2-5,TRBV19,CASSIGRGNQETQYF,TGTGCCAGTAGTATAGGTAGAGGGAATCAAGAGACCCAGTACTTC
few,TRBD1,TRBJ2-7,TRBV4-3,CASSQGLQGTPIYEQYF,TGCGCCAGCAGCCAAGGCCTACAGGGGACACCGATATACGAGCAGTACTTC
.,.,TRBJ1-3,TRBV7-2,CASSRSELAGNTIYF,TGTGCCAGCAGCCGCTCGGAGTTAGCCGGAAACACCATATATTTT
.,.,TRBJ2-1,TRBV5-4,CASSVTGQNEQFF,TGTGCCAGCAGCGTGACCGGACAGAATGAGCAGTTCTTC
.,.,TRBJ2-1,TRBV7-3,CASSTHGSREQFF,TGTGCCAGCAGCACCCACGGATCGCGGGAGCAGTTCTTC
.,TRBD1,TRBJ1-6,TRBV19,CASSPGTADNSPLHF,TGTGCCAGTAGTCCAGGGACAGCCGATAATTCACCCCTCCACTTT
.,.,TRBJ2-3,TRBV12-5,CASPGEGMDTQYF,TGTGCTAGTCCAGGGGAAGGAATGGATACGCAGTATTTT
few,TRBD1,TRBJ1-2,TRBV5-1,CASSPGQATNYGYTF,TGCGCCAGCAGCCCGGGACAGGCAACTAACTATGGCTACACCTTC
few,TRBD1,TRBJ1-2,TRBV5-1,CASSLTGAGGDYGYTF,TGCGCCAGCAGCTTGACGGGGGCAGGGGGAGACTATGGCTACACCTTC
.,.,TRBJ1-5,TRBV19,CASSSPGRTQPQHF,TGTGCCAGTAGTTCCCCAGGGCGGACTCAGCCCCAGCATTTT